This T cell receptor (beta chain) appears in the sequencing data of a study of human T cells and chemical hapten exposure. Indicated time point: patch test 2, 6 weeks after DPC sensitization. Indicated treatment: therapeutic diphenylcyclopropenone sensitization with weekly scalp DPC. Blood draws came first, before each patch test. From the RACE reads, TCRdb called clonotypes with MiXCR, one entry per CDR3 protein. Among 100,000 or so distinct CDR3 sequences listed, roughly 9.6% were seen once. The CDR3 loop spans 15 amino acids. The J segment lost 7 bases and the V segment lost 4 bases, leaving 4 bases of the junction unmatched. In germline, CDR1 is MNHEY, CDR2 SVGAGI.

The TCR comes from a man in his forties or fifties with alopecia areata. Some clones in this sample may be carry-over from other donors' samples. The specimen comprised whole blood, sampled in connection with sensitization to the hapten diphenylcyclopropenone (DPC). The V gene is TRBV6-5, the J gene TRBJ1-6, with 10 positions matching TRBD1. The CDR3 DNA sequence: TGTGCCAGCAGTTCCCGGACAGGGGGGAATTCACCCCTCCACTTT. It yields the protein CASSSRTGGNSPLHF.